What follows are 30 T cell receptor beta chains derived from one specimen sequenced in a study of cytomegalovirus exposure and HLA in healthy donors. Produced via immunoSEQ multiplex PCR; TCRdb's table is partial and in-frame only. Of over 150,000 clones in the sample, 84% were seen once. Sequenced sample: PBMCs. These receptors all come from a young woman in good health and CMV-seropositive.

The chain carries TRBV6-1 and TRBJ1-2, with D unclear. This CDR3 spans 12 amino acids. The V gene lost 7 bases and the J gene lost 0 bases, with 6 bases spanning the gap. CDR1 is MNHNS, CDR2 SASEGT, per germline. CDR3 loop: CASTGANYGYTF. CDR3 in DNA: TGTGCCAGCACCGGTGCTAACTATGGCTACACCTTC.

This clone was picked up one time. The chain recombines TRBV5-6 with TRBJ1-2, with D possibly being TRBD1 (5 bases). V was pared by 4 bases and J by 3 bases, with 22 bases between. The CDR3 covers 17 residues. The germline V gene encodes CDR1 SGHDT and CDR2 YYEEEE. CDR3 region: CASSQGYTPTADYGYTF. The CDR3 DNA sequence: TGTGCCAGCAGCCAGGGTTATACACCAACCGCGGACTATGGCTACACCTTC.

This chain connects TRBV6-5 to TRBJ2-1; TRBD1 aligns across 8 bases. From germline, CDR1 is MNHEY and CDR2 SVGAGI. V dropped 6 bases and J dropped 1; count of bases not matched to a gene: 5. The CDR3 extends over 15 amino acids. Written as DNA, the CDR3 is TGTGCCAGCAGGAACACAGGGGGTTCCTACAATGAGCAGTTCTTC. The encoded protein is CASRNTGGSYNEQFF.

DNA for the CDR3: TGTGCCAGCAGCTTACTGGTACTTCCTGAAGCTTTCTTT. It encodes CASSLLVLPEAFF. The chain couples TRBV5-8 to TRBJ1-1; D is unresolved. Per the germline V gene, CDR1 is SGHTS and CDR2 is YDEGEE. With 2 bases removed from V and 6 bases from J, the gap between germline ends came to 11 bases. The CDR3 covers 13 residues. Complete variable domain (other parts from reference TRBV5-8 and TRBJ1-1): EAGVTQSPTHLIKTRGQQATLRCSPISGHTSVYWYQQALGLGLQFLLWYDEGEERNRGNFPPRFSGRQFPNYSSELNVNALELEDSALYLCASSLLVLPEAFFGQGTRLTVV.

This chain joins TRBV10-3 and TRBJ1-5; 11 positions agree with TRBD1. V gave up 11 bases and J gave up 5 bases; unmatched junction bases: 5. CDR1 and CDR2 (germline): ENHRY, SYGVKD. The CDR3 runs to 13 residues. CDR3 region: CAAGQGVDQPQHF. In DNA, the CDR3 is TGTGCCGCGGGACAGGGGGTTGATCAGCCCCAGCATTTT.

This chain links TRBV4-2 with TRBJ2-3, with 9 bases lining up with TRBD1. This CDR3 has 16 residues. The germline V gene encodes CDR1 LGHNA and CDR2 YNFKEQ. The J segment lost 3 bases and the V segment lost 1 base, leaving 5 bases of the junction unmatched. Here the CDR3 DNA reads TGTGCCAGCAGCCAAGTAGGACAGGGGAGGACAGATACGCAGTATTTT. Translated, it gives CASSQVGQGRTDTQYF.

This chain links TRBV7-3 with TRBJ2-2; D possibly corresponds to TRBD1 (6 bases). Trimming cost V 3 bases and J 4 bases, with 12 bases left between them. This CDR3 is built from 15 residues. Germline V gene data show CDR1 as SGHTA and CDR2 as FQGTGA. CDR3 in amino acids: CASSLCRGCTGELFF. Written as DNA, the CDR3 is TGTGCCAGCAGCTTGTGCAGGGGTTGCACCGGGGAGCTGTTTTTT.

This clone showed up just a few times. V usage is TRBV19 and J usage is TRBJ2-2, with 7 nucleotides matching TRBD1. V was pared by 5 bases and J by 3 bases, with 6 bases of the junction left unmatched. Germline CDR1 is LNHDA and CDR2 is SQIVND (reference sequence). CDR3 length equals 15 residues. In DNA, the CDR3 is TGTGCCAGTAGTGCCCTTCAGGGGGACACCGGGGAGCTGTTTTTT. Its protein is CASSALQGDTGELFF.

The chain joins TRBV25-1 to TRBJ1-6; 10 bases are shared with TRBD1. The CDR3 is 17 amino acids. The J segment lost 8 bases and the V segment lost 0 bases, leaving 7 bases of the junction unmatched. Germline values: CDR1 MGHDK, CDR2 SYGVNS. CDR3 loop: CASSEYRGGQGDSPLHF. CDR3 DNA: TGTGCCAGCAGTGAATATCGAGGAGGACAGGGGGATTCACCCCTCCACTTT.

The chain has TRBV2 and TRBJ1-4; D is possibly TRBD1 (5 bases). This CDR3 has 18 residues. Trimming stripped 7 bases from V and 0 bases from J, with 21 bases between. CDR1 is SNHLY and CDR2 is FYNNEI in the germline V gene. The CDR3 here is CASTAQGGKLATNEKLFF. CDR3 DNA: TGTGCCAGCACGGCTCAGGGTGGAAAGCTTGCAACTAATGAAAAACTGTTTTTT.

The genes are TRBV29-1 and TRBJ1-1; 7 bases are a match to TRBD1. CDR3 length: 14 amino acids. V lost 6 bases, J lost 4 bases, and 11 bases stayed unmatched. Germline lookup yields CDR1 SQVTM and CDR2 ANQGSEA. CDR3 amino acids: CSVQQGNEGTEAFF. The CDR3 DNA follows: TGCAGCGTGCAACAGGGGAATGAGGGCACTGAAGCTTTCTTT.

This rearrangement joins TRBV12-2 to TRBJ2-1; the tabulated D call, TRBD2, remains unverified against the DNA. TRBV12-2 is marked as a pseudogene. CDR3 size: 15 residues. The CDR3 nucleotides read TGTGCAAGTCGCTTATCAGCGGGGGGCGACAATGAGCAGTTCTTC. Protein sequence: CASRLSAGGDNEQFF.

A single count supports this clone. The sample contains more than one DNA sequence encoding this CDR3. V usage is TRBV6-5 and J usage is TRBJ2-7; TRBD1 agrees at 10 bases. Germline values: CDR1 MNHEY, CDR2 SVGAGI. The V gene end was trimmed by 9 bases and the J gene end by 6 bases; junction bases not matched to a gene: 14. This CDR3 has 15 residues. CDR3 residues: CASSKYPGQGTEQYF. The CDR3, as DNA: TGTGCCAGTAGCAAGTATCCGGGACAGGGGACCGAGCAGTACTTC.

This clone appeared once. The V gene is TRBV6-5, the J gene TRBJ2-3; no firm D call. The germline V and J ends were trimmed by 4 bases and 4 bases, with 3 bases remaining between them. The CDR3 has 11 amino acids. Germline V lookup: CDR1 MNHEY, CDR2 SVGAGI. This CDR3 reads CASSSSDTQYF. For the CDR3, the DNA is TGTGCCAGCAGTTCCTCAGATACGCAGTATTTT.

This clone was found many times. The rearrangement joins TRBV27 to TRBJ1-6; D might be TRBD1 (6 bases). Germline V gene sequence: CDR1 MNHEY, CDR2 SMNVEV (reference sequence). Trimming shortened V by 6 bases and J by 7 bases, and 10 bases separated the two germline ends. This CDR3 region has 13 residues. Here the CDR3 DNA reads TGTGCCAGCAGGTGGACAGAGAATTCACCCCTCCACTTT. Protein product: CASRWTENSPLHF.

This clone was observed once. The CDR3 nucleotides read TGTGCTAGTGGTTTGGGGGGAGGGGCAGATACGCAGTATTTT. It yields the protein CASGLGGGADTQYF. The chain employs TRBV12-5 and TRBJ2-3, with 7 bases fitting TRBD2. V was clipped by 1 base and J by 4 bases; unmatched bases: 2. The CDR3 sequence is 14 residues long. In germline, CDR1 is LGHNT, CDR2 FRNRAP. The variable domain in full, completed from reference TRBV12-5 and TRBJ2-3, reads DARVTQTPRHKVTEMGQEVTMRCQPILGHNTVFWYRQTMMQGLELLAYFRNRAPLDDSGMPKDRFSAEMPDATLATLKIQPSEPRDSAVYFCASGLGGGADTQYFGPGTRLTVL.

The V call is TRBV7-6, the J call TRBJ2-7, with a tentative D call TRBD1 (5 bases). The CDR3 runs to 16 residues. Looked up from germline, CDR1 is SGHVS and CDR2 is FNYEAQ. V dropped 1 base and J dropped 3 bases, with 16 bases sitting between them. CDR3 DNA sequence: TGTGCCAGCAGCTTAGTTCCAGGGTGGGAATTCTACGAGCAGTACTTC. As protein: CASSLVPGWEFYEQYF.

This clone was observed a few times. The chain has TRBV15 and TRBJ2-7, with 9 bases that match TRBD1. The CDR3 covers 13 residues. From germline, CDR1 is LNHNV and CDR2 YYDKDF (reference sequence). The V and J ends lost 5 bases and 6 bases, in that order; junction bases with no gene match: 5. The CDR3 DNA sequence: TGTGCCACCAGCGTAGGACAGGGGAGCGAGCAGTACTTC. Amino acid sequence: CATSVGQGSEQYF.

The chain couples TRBV4-2 to TRBJ1-2; 9 nucleotides agree with TRBD1. With V trimmed by 0 bases and J by 7 bases, 3 bases remained unmatched. This CDR3 has 14 amino acids. Germline V gene lookup returns CDR1 LGHNA and CDR2 YNFKEQ. The CDR3, as DNA: TGTGCCAGCAGCCAAGAACAGGGGGCCCTTGGCTACACCTTC. This sequence encodes CASSQEQGALGYTF.

This clone was observed a few times. The chain has TRBV6-5 and TRBJ1-2; TRBD1 is a possible D gene (5 bases). This CDR3 comprises 13 residues. The V gene's germline CDR1 is MNHEY and CDR2 SVGAGI. V shed 6 bases and J shed 3 bases, with 11 bases lying between them. The CDR3 sequence is CASSQTEYYGYTF. DNA for the CDR3: TGTGCCAGCAGCCAGACAGAATACTATGGCTACACCTTC.

The V call is TRBV5-8, the J call TRBJ2-2, with TRBD1 identical over 7 bases. The V gene's germline CDR1 is SGHTS and CDR2 YDEGEE. The V gene end was trimmed by 6 bases and the J gene end by 4 bases; junction bases not matched to a gene: 6. This CDR3 comprises 14 residues. The CDR3 here is CASNRQGGTGELFF. CDR3 DNA: TGTGCCAGCAACAGACAGGGCGGCACCGGGGAGCTGTTTTTT.

As regards this clone: This sample includes further DNA sequences coding for the same CDR3. V gene TRBV6-5 combines with J gene TRBJ2-7; 11 bases agree with TRBD2. CDR3 length: 14 residues. With V trimmed by 2 bases and J by 3 bases, 0 bases remained unmatched. Germline V gene sequence: CDR1 MNHEY, CDR2 SVGAGI. The CDR3 DNA follows: TGTGCCAGCAGTTACGGGACTAGCGGCTACGAGCAGTACTTC. Translation gives CASSYGTSGYEQYF.

The V call is TRBV21-1, the J call TRBJ1-1; the DNA was not compared with TRBD1, the D call given in the table. TRBV21-1 counts as a pseudogene. The CDR3 consists of 12 residues. Here the CDR3 DNA reads TGTGCCAGCACAACAGGGGACGGTGAAGCTTTCTTT. This codes for CASTTGDGEAFF.

This sequence joins TRBV10-2 and TRBJ1-2, with D perhaps TRBD1 (6 bases). Germline V CDR1 and CDR2: WSHSY, SAAADI. Trimming removed 2 bases at V and 8 bases at J, with 15 bases between. The CDR3 is 14 amino acids. The CDR3 loop is CASSEVRDIQGYTF. The DNA of the CDR3 is TGCGCCAGCAGTGAGGTCCGGGACATCCAAGGCTACACCTTC.

V is TRBV4-1 and J is TRBJ1-1; 10 bases match TRBD1. J gave up 2 bases and V 0 bases, and 18 bases lay outside the gene matches. The CDR3 contains 21 residues. Germline CDR1 is MGHRA and CDR2 is YSYEKL. The CDR3 DNA follows: TGCGCCAGCAGCCAAGATCCAGCCGAGTGGGGGGACAGGGGACCAAACACTGAAGCTTTCTTT. It specifies CASSQDPAEWGDRGPNTEAFF.

This clone was seen once. The V gene is TRBV6-1, the J gene TRBJ2-7; TRBD2 matches 8 bases. CDR1 is MNHNS and CDR2 is SASEGT in the germline V gene. The CDR3 is made up of 14 amino acids. Trimming took 4 bases from V and 2 from J; bases not matched to a gene: 4. The CDR3 protein is CASSASGGTYEQYF. In nucleotides, the CDR3 is TGTGCCAGCAGTGCAAGCGGGGGCACCTACGAGCAGTACTTC.

The chain combines TRBV5-6 with TRBJ1-2; 9 bases line up with TRBD1. V shed 3 bases and J 4 bases; nucleotides not matched to a gene: 4. Germline-derived CDR1 and CDR2 are SGHDT and YYEEEE. The CDR3 loop spans 14 amino acids. CDR3 loop: CASSWPGQGYGYTF. The CDR3 bases are TGTGCCAGCAGCTGGCCGGGACAGGGCTATGGCTACACCTTC.

This chain links TRBV6-4 with TRBJ2-5, with D tentatively TRBD2 (5 bases). V was cut by 4 bases and J by 5 bases, with 14 bases left in between. Germline CDR1 is MRHNA and CDR2 is SNTAGT. This CDR3 region has 14 residues. The CDR3 bases are TGTGCCAGCAGTGCCCTACTAGTTTTCGAGACCCAGTACTTC. It codes for CASSALLVFETQYF.

The chain uses TRBV2 and TRBJ2-1, with D possibly being TRBD1 (5 bases). Germline V gives CDR1 SNHLY, CDR2 FYNNEI. This CDR3 contains 14 residues. Trimming removed 9 bases at V and 5 bases at J, with 17 bases between. CDR3 in DNA: TGTGCCAGTCGGTTACTCAGGGAACACAATGAGCAGTTCTTC. Its protein is CASRLLREHNEQFF.

The V gene is TRBV5-4, the J gene TRBJ2-3; 16 bases are shared with TRBD2. The CDR3 is 18 residues long. Germline-derived CDR1 and CDR2 are SGHNT and YYREEE (reference sequence). The ends lost 4 bases at V and 2 bases at J; junction bases unmatched: 7. The chain's CDR3 is CASSLGLAGGFSTDTQYF. DNA of the CDR3: TGTGCCAGCAGCCTGGGACTAGCGGGGGGGTTTTCCACAGATACGCAGTATTTT.